What follows are 4 T cell receptor beta chains derived from one specimen sequenced in a study of T cells in Graves' hyperthyroidism and ophthalmopathy. TCR beta CDR3 regions were amplified from RNA. The TCR CDR3 first-round RT-PCR relied on the HTBI primer set. TCRdb re-called the multiplex PCR reads through MiXCR, storing one row per CDR3 protein. The top ten hold around 32% of the sample, which has nearly 250,000 distinct CDR3 sequences, roughly a quarter seen once. Specimen: blood. All receptors derive from a woman between 40 and 50 years old with Graves' ophthalmopathy.

This clonotype was observed many times. The rearrangement joins TRBV30 to TRBJ2-7, with 11 bases matching TRBD1. Germline loops: CDR1 GTSNPN, CDR2 SVGIG (reference sequence). This CDR3 spans 14 amino acids. V gave up 7 bases and J gave up 6 bases; unmatched junction bases: 11. DNA for the CDR3: TGTGCCTCCGATGGGGACAGGGGGTTCGGCGAGCAGTACTTC. It codes for CASDGDRGFGEQYF.

This clonotype was detected ten times or more. The chain recombines TRBV12-3 or TRBV12-4 with TRBJ1-1; unclear D gene. The CDR3 sequence is 13 residues long. V was pared by 6 bases and J by 1 base, with 9 bases between. The CDR3 sequence: CASSYASNTEAFF. CDR3 bases: TGTGCCAGCAGCTACGCATCGAACACTGAAGCTTTCTTT.

This clonotype was observed many times. V gene TRBV15 combines with J gene TRBJ2-7; TRBD1 agrees at 9 bases. From germline, CDR1 is LNHNV and CDR2 YYDKDF (reference sequence). The V and J ends lost 0 bases and 3 bases, in that order; junction bases with no gene match: 0. This CDR3 has 14 amino acids. CDR3 bases: TGTGCCACCAGCAGAGAGGGACAGGGCTACGAGCAGTACTTC. It is translated as CATSREGQGYEQYF.

The V call is TRBV9, the J call TRBJ2-1; 7 positions match TRBD2. CDR3 length: 14 amino acids. Germline V gene data show CDR1 as SGDLS and CDR2 as YYNGEE. The V gene end was trimmed by 0 bases and the J gene end by 7 bases; junction bases not matched to a gene: 4. CDR3: CASSVVGSGNEQFF. The CDR3 DNA is TGTGCCAGCAGCGTAGTGGGTAGCGGGAATGAGCAGTTCTTC.